The 22 T cell receptor beta chains in this list originate from one sample, sequenced in a study of CD8 T cells in ankylosing spondylitis. TCRdb ran MiXCR on the 5' RACE reads and lists one entry per CDR3 protein. The table shows approximately 300,000 distinct CDR3 sequences, with less than 25% occurring only once. Sequenced sample: blood, either unsorted or a sorted T cell fraction (not recorded which). The source is a female donor with ankylosing spondylitis or in good health (not recorded which).

This clonotype was detected only once. The J gene is TRBJ1-2, the V gene TRBV4-3, with no clear D. This CDR3 comprises 16 residues. The germline gives CDR1 LGHNA, CDR2 YSLEER. V lost 1 base, J lost 2 bases, and 14 bases lay in between. CDR3 coding DNA: TGCGCCAGCAGCCAAGGGAGCCCGACGGCGAACTATGGCTACACCTTC. It specifies CASSQGSPTANYGYTF.

A few counts support this clonotype. The chain employs TRBV3-1 and TRBJ2-7, with 9 nucleotides matching TRBD1. Germline loops: CDR1 LGHDT, CDR2 YNNKEL (reference sequence). V trimming: 2 bases; J trimming: 3 bases; junction bases outside the gene matches: 11. The CDR3 is made up of 17 amino acids. The CDR3 is CASSQYDSQTGGYEQYF. As DNA, the CDR3 is TGTGCCAGCAGCCAATACGATTCCCAGACAGGGGGCTACGAGCAGTACTTC.

This clonotype was found a few times. The chain recombines TRBV12-3 or TRBV12-4 with TRBJ2-2; 9 bases match TRBD1. V shed 0 bases and J 3 bases; nucleotides not matched to a gene: 5. The CDR3 is 17 amino acids. This chain's CDR3 is CASSLAWTGEDTGELFF. CDR3 DNA: TGTGCCAGCAGTTTAGCGTGGACAGGGGAGGACACCGGGGAGCTGTTTTTT.

The rearrangement joins TRBV20-1 to TRBJ2-6; the D gene is possibly TRBD1 (5 bases). Trimming cost V 3 bases and J 4 bases, with 13 bases left between them. CDR3 size: 15 residues. Germline V gene lookup returns CDR1 DFQATT and CDR2 SNEGSKA (reference sequence). The CDR3 DNA is TGCAGTGCTAGGGCCAGGGCAAGGGGGGCCAACGTCCTGACTTTC. Encoded protein: CSARARARGANVLTF.

In its sample, this clonotype was seen a few times. J is TRBJ2-1 and V is TRBV7-8; TRBD1 agrees at 7 bases. CDR1 SGHVS and CDR2 FQNEAQ come from the germline V gene. The trim removed 5 bases at V and 10 bases at J, leaving 8 bases unmatched. The CDR3 is 13 amino acids. The CDR3 is CASSQDRDQEQFF. The CDR3 nucleotides are TGTGCCAGCAGCCAAGACAGGGATCAAGAGCAGTTCTTC.

This clonotype was counted between two and nine times. The chain joins TRBV10-3 to TRBJ2-5, with 8 bases fitting TRBD2. The CDR3 is made up of 15 amino acids. Germline V gene sequence: CDR1 ENHRY, CDR2 SYGVKD. The ends lost 11 bases at V and 4 bases at J; junction bases unmatched: 15. DNA for the CDR3: TGTGCCGCTCGTCGGGGGCGGGAGGCCCGAGAGACCCAGTACTTC. Protein: CAARRGREARETQYF.

This clonotype was observed a few times. The chain links TRBV2 to TRBJ2-5; D may be TRBD1 (5 bases). The CDR3 is 14 amino acids. The V and J ends lost 7 bases and 5 bases respectively, with 17 bases between them. Germline V gives CDR1 SNHLY, CDR2 FYNNEI. CDR3 nucleotides: TGTGCCAGCATCGAACTCAGGGTTGGGGAGACCCAGTACTTC. This gives the protein CASIELRVGETQYF.

This clonotype was seen many times. This chain links TRBV29-1 with TRBJ2-7, with 10 bases matching TRBD2. The CDR3 has 14 residues. Germline V gene data show CDR1 as SQVTM and CDR2 as ANQGSEA. V lost 6 bases and J lost 3; bases outside the gene matches: 8. The CDR3 spells CSVTPSGRIYEQYF. The CDR3 DNA sequence: TGCAGCGTAACACCTAGCGGGAGAATCTACGAGCAGTACTTC.

This chain uses TRBV20-1 with TRBJ2-7; 8 positions agree with TRBD2. From germline, CDR1 is DFQATT and CDR2 SNEGSKA (reference sequence). J gave up 1 base and V 0 bases, and 2 bases lay outside the gene matches. The CDR3 runs to 14 residues. The CDR3: CSARDSGISYEQYF. DNA for the CDR3: TGCAGTGCTAGAGATAGCGGGATATCCTACGAGCAGTACTTC.

This CDR3 reads CASSYSHRVNQPQHF. The CDR3 DNA sequence: TGTGCCAGCAGTTACTCCCACAGGGTCAATCAGCCCCAGCATTTT. The rearrangement uses TRBV6-5 and TRBJ1-5; possibly TRBD1 for D (6 bases). CDR1 MNHEY and CDR2 SVGAGI come from the germline V gene. The CDR3 has 15 residues. V was cut by 0 bases and J by 3 bases, with 9 bases left in between.

V is TRBV28 and J is TRBJ2-3; the D is unclear. The CDR3 runs to 13 residues. V lost 7 bases, J lost 13 bases, and 21 bases lay in between. The germline V gene has CDR1 MDHEN and CDR2 SYDVKM. The CDR3 nucleotides read TGTGCCAGCAAACCCCTTACGACCGCCCCGGAGTATTTT. The encoded protein is CASKPLTTAPEYF. Using reference TRBV28 and TRBJ2-3 for the parts outside the CDR3, the full variable domain is DVKVTQSSRYLVKRTGEKVFLECVQDMDHENMFWYRQDPGLGLRLIYFSYDVKMKEKGDIPEGYSVSREKKERFSLILESASTNQTSMYLCASKPLTTAPEYFGPGTRLTVL.

This clonotype was seen a few times. The rearrangement uses TRBV11-2 and TRBJ2-7; D perhaps matches TRBD2 (6 bases). V shed 5 bases and J shed 0 bases, with 17 bases lying between them. The CDR3 totals 16 residues. The V gene's germline CDR1 is SGHAT and CDR2 FQNNGV. CDR3 bases: TGTGCCAGCAGCCCTCTGGAGGGAAACAGCTCCTACGAGCAGTACTTC. Translated, it gives CASSPLEGNSSYEQYF.

This clonotype has just a few counts. The chain carries TRBV6-1 and TRBJ2-7, with D unresolved. This CDR3 has 14 residues. The germline gives CDR1 MNHNS, CDR2 SASEGT. V lost 6 bases and J 2 bases, leaving 14 bases between the germline ends. In DNA, the CDR3 is TGTGCCAGCAGCCCGCTGTTGGGGACCTACGAGCAGTACTTC. Its protein product is CASSPLLGTYEQYF.

The rearrangement joins TRBV20-1 to TRBJ1-4; possibly TRBD1 for D (6 bases). The CDR3 consists of 13 residues. Trimming cost V 5 bases and J 8 bases, with 15 bases left between them. Germline V lookup: CDR1 DFQATT, CDR2 SNEGSKA (reference sequence). CDR3 loop: CSAPIRGREKLFF. As DNA, the CDR3 is TGCAGTGCTCCGATCCGGGGGCGCGAAAAACTGTTTTTT.

The DNA for the CDR3 is TGTGCCAGCAGCTTAGCCCCAGGGAATAGCTCACCCCTCCACTTT. This encodes CASSLAPGNSSPLHF. V usage is TRBV7-8 and J usage is TRBJ1-6, with a tentative D call TRBD1 (5 bases). The V end lost 0 bases, the J end lost 10 bases, and 13 bases lay between the germline ends. CDR3 size: 15 residues. Per the germline V gene, CDR1 is SGHVS and CDR2 is FQNEAQ.

This chain uses TRBV7-2 with TRBJ2-1; a possible D gene is TRBD2 (5 bases). Germline V CDR1 and CDR2: SGHTA, FQGNSA. There are 16 residues in the CDR3. V shed 5 bases and J shed 6 bases, with 20 bases lying between them. The CDR3 nucleotides read TGTGCCAGCAGCCCGCTTCACAGCGGAACGGGCAATGAGCAGTTCTTC. Its translation: CASSPLHSGTGNEQFF.

The chain links TRBV15 to TRBJ2-7; the D is unclear. Germline V gene sequence: CDR1 LNHNV, CDR2 YYDKDF (reference sequence). This CDR3 is built from 14 residues. V shed 0 bases and J shed 3 bases, with 9 bases lying between them. The CDR3 is CATSRDSSIYEQYF. DNA for the CDR3: TGTGCCACCAGCAGAGATTCCTCCATCTACGAGCAGTACTTC. The full variable domain, with the rest looked up from reference TRBV15 and TRBJ2-7, is DAMVIQNPRYQVTQFGKPVTLSCSQTLNHNVMYWYQQKSSQAPKLLFHYYDKDFNNEADTPDNFQSRRPNTSFCFLDIRSPGLGDTAMYLCATSRDSSIYEQYFGPGTRLTVT.

The V and J genes are TRBV5-1 and TRBJ2-3; D not resolved. With 3 bases removed from V and 8 bases from J, the gap between germline ends came to 13 bases. CDR3 length equals 13 residues. From germline, CDR1 is SGHRS and CDR2 YFSETQ. The chain's CDR3 is CASSSDRRATQYF. The CDR3, as DNA: TGCGCCAGCAGCTCCGACCGTCGGGCTACGCAGTATTTT. Based on the CDR3 plus reference TRBV5-1 and TRBJ2-3, the full variable domain is KAGVTQTPRYLIKTRGQQVTLSCSPISGHRSVSWYQQTPGQGLQFLFEYFSETQRNKGNFPGRFSGRQFSNSRSEMNVSTLELGDSALYLCASSSDRRATQYFGPGTRLTVL.

This rearrangement joins TRBV20-1 to TRBJ2-3; a possible D gene is TRBD2 (5 bases). Trimming took off 2 bases at V and 6 bases at J, with 15 bases between the two ends. CDR1 and CDR2 (germline): DFQATT, SNEGSKA (reference sequence). The CDR3 spans 14 residues. The CDR3 bases are TGCAGTGCTAGACCAGCGGATACCTGGGATACGCAGTATTTT. It yields the protein CSARPADTWDTQYF.

This clonotype was detected many times. The chain couples TRBV11-2 to TRBJ2-1; TRBD2 matches 11 bases. J lost 9 bases, V lost 5 bases, and 6 bases had no gene match. Germline CDR1 is SGHAT and CDR2 is FQNNGV. The CDR3 totals 14 residues. CDR3 sequence reads: CASSPLAGVGEQFF. The CDR3, as DNA: TGTGCCAGCAGCCCACTAGCGGGAGTGGGTGAGCAGTTCTTC. The variable domain in full, with the rest retrieved from reference TRBV11-2 and TRBJ2-1, is EAGVAQSPRYKIIEKRQSVAFWCNPISGHATLYWYQQILGQGPKLLIQFQNNGVVDDSQLPKDRFSAERLKGVDSTLKIQPAKLEDSAVYLCASSPLAGVGEQFFGPGTRLTVL.

This chain uses TRBV7-2 with TRBJ2-1, with D maybe TRBD2 (6 bases). The CDR3 totals 15 residues. V dropped 5 bases and J dropped 3 bases, with 14 bases sitting between them. In germline, CDR1 is SGHTA, CDR2 FQGNSA. As DNA, the CDR3 is TGTGCCAGCAGCGTAGAACCGGGACTCTACAATGAGCAGTTCTTC. Translating it yields CASSVEPGLYNEQFF.

In its sample, this clonotype was seen many times. V gene TRBV12-3 or TRBV12-4 combines with J gene TRBJ2-2; TRBD1 aligns across 9 bases. With V trimmed by 5 bases and J by 3 bases, 4 bases remained unmatched. The CDR3 consists of 15 residues. The CDR3 loop is CASSQQGADTGELFF. The CDR3 DNA is TGTGCCAGCAGTCAACAGGGGGCGGACACCGGGGAGCTGTTTTTT.